These 19 T cell receptor beta chains were all obtained from the same sample, sequenced in a study of human T cells and chemical hapten exposure. The time point denotes: patch test 2, 6 weeks after DPC sensitization. The treatment here: therapeutic diphenylcyclopropenone sensitization with weekly scalp DPC. MiXCR was run by TCRdb on the RACE reads, yielding one entry per CDR3 protein. Counted here are 80,000 to 95,000 distinct CDR3 sequences, roughly 9.6% occurring once; the ten biggest clones make up roughly 2%. This material consisted of whole blood, taken in connection with sensitization to the hapten diphenylcyclopropenone (DPC). These receptors came from a man in his forties or fifties with alopecia areata. Some clones in this sample may be carry-over from other donors' samples.

This chain connects TRBV20-1 to TRBJ2-7; 10 positions agree with TRBD2. The CDR3 runs to 13 residues. V shed 6 bases and J 2 bases; nucleotides not matched to a gene: 4. Germline assignment: CDR1 DFQATT and CDR2 SNEGSKA (reference sequence). The CDR3 loop is CSAWTSGPYEQYF. The CDR3 region has the DNA TGCAGTGCATGGACTAGCGGCCCCTACGAGCAGTACTTC.

This clonotype came up many times. The chain combines TRBV28 with TRBJ2-3; 9 bases agree with TRBD1. Germline V gene sequence: CDR1 MDHEN, CDR2 SYDVKM. Trimming cost V 4 bases and J 6 bases; bases outside gene matches: 8. There are 15 residues in the CDR3. The CDR3 DNA follows: TGTGCCAGCAGTTCGGCCGGGACAGGGTTCGATACGCAGTATTTT. It specifies CASSSAGTGFDTQYF.

V usage is TRBV12-3 or TRBV12-4 and J usage is TRBJ2-5, with D hard to call. CDR3 length equals 14 residues. V shed 5 bases and J shed 0 bases, with 10 bases lying between them. The CDR3 sequence is CASSPLGNQETQYF. The CDR3 DNA reads TGTGCCAGCAGTCCCCTGGGGAACCAAGAGACCCAGTACTTC.

This clonotype was observed many times. This chain joins TRBV7-9 and TRBJ1-4; D is unresolved. The V end lost 5 bases, the J end lost 0 bases, and 10 bases lay between the germline ends. The CDR3 contains 15 residues. From germline, CDR1 is SEHNR and CDR2 FQNEAQ (reference sequence). In DNA form, the CDR3 reads TGTGCCAGCAGCCGAACGGCGGCAACTAATGAAAAACTGTTTTTT. It encodes CASSRTAATNEKLFF.

This clonotype was recorded at least ten times. The CDR3 DNA is TGTGCCAGCAGTTCATACCGGGACAGGGGGTACGAGCAGTACGTC. Translating it yields CASSSYRDRGYEQYV. The chain is built from TRBV6-2 or TRBV6-3 and TRBJ2-7, with TRBD1 identical over 11 bases. The CDR3 length is 15 residues. J gave up 4 bases and V 4 bases, and 6 bases lay outside the gene matches. CDR1 is MNHEY and CDR2 is SVGEGT in the germline V gene.

This clonotype was seen a handful of times. DNA of the CDR3: TGTGCCAGCAGCTACGGGGACGGGGCCAACGTCCTGACTTTC. Amino acids: CASSYGDGANVLTF. The chain carries TRBV27 and TRBJ2-6, with D possibly being TRBD1 or TRBD2 (5 bases each). The length of the CDR3 is 14 residues. Germline V gene sequence: CDR1 MNHEY, CDR2 SMNVEV (reference sequence). V lost 6 bases and J 4 bases, leaving 10 bases between the germline ends. Looking up the rest from reference TRBV27 and TRBJ2-6 gives the full variable domain: EAQVTQNPRYLITVTGKKLTVTCSQNMNHEYMSWYRQDPGLGLRQIYYSMNVEVTDKGDVPEGYKVSRKEKRNFPLILESPSPNQTSLYFCASSYGDGANVLTFGAGSRLTVL.

CDR3 sequence reads: CASSLILDKNIQYF. CDR3 nucleotide sequence: TGTGCCAGCAGTTTGATACTGGACAAAAACATTCAGTACTTC. The rearrangement joins TRBV28 to TRBJ2-4; D is undetermined. CDR1 and CDR2 (germline): MDHEN, SYDVKM. V was trimmed by 3 bases and J by 3 bases, leaving 9 bases between them. The CDR3 covers 14 residues.

There are a few counts of this clonotype. The chain links TRBV7-2 to TRBJ2-3; TRBD2 matches 13 bases. Germline CDR1 SGHTA, CDR2 FQGNSA. The CDR3 spans 16 residues. The J segment lost 4 bases and the V segment lost 5 bases, leaving 6 bases of the junction unmatched. CDR3 region: CASSRTSGSPPDTQYF. The CDR3 region has the DNA TGTGCCAGCAGCCGGACTAGCGGGAGTCCCCCAGATACGCAGTATTTT.

The chain carries TRBV3-1 and TRBJ2-7, with a possible D match to TRBD1 (5 bases). CDR1 is LGHDT and CDR2 is YNNKEL in the germline V gene (reference sequence). Between the trimmed V and J ends, which lost 2 bases and 6 bases, there was a span of 11 bases. CDR3 length: 13 residues. The DNA of the CDR3 is TGTGCCAGCAGCCAAAACCAGGGATTCGAGCAGTACTTC. Translating it yields CASSQNQGFEQYF.

This clonotype was detected many times. The rearrangement links TRBV6-2 or TRBV6-3 to TRBJ2-7; the D gene is possibly TRBD1 (6 bases). Germline values: CDR1 MNHEY, CDR2 SVGEGT. The CDR3 length is 15 residues. V shed 6 bases and J shed 0 bases, with 15 bases lying between them. The CDR3 bases are TGTGCCAGCAGCCGACCAGGGGAAAGCTCCTACGAGCAGTACGTC. This gives the protein CASSRPGESSYEQYV.

The rearrangement uses TRBV14 and TRBJ2-3, with TRBD1 identical over 9 bases. The V gene's germline CDR1 is SGHDN and CDR2 FVKESK. The length of the CDR3 is 17 residues. The junction had 8 bases not matched to a gene; V was cut back by 0 bases and J by 4 bases. CDR3 protein: CASSQDYGQGLPDTQYF. The CDR3 DNA reads TGTGCCAGCAGCCAAGATTACGGACAGGGGTTACCAGATACGCAGTATTTT.

This chain links TRBV7-2 with TRBJ2-7; no definite D call. Trimming removed 2 bases at V and 3 bases at J, with 11 bases between. There are 14 residues in the CDR3. Germline CDR1 is SGHTA and CDR2 is FQGNSA. The CDR3 nucleotides are TGTGCCAGCAGCTTACTAGAGGCCCGCTACGAGCAGTACTTC. Translating it yields CASSLLEARYEQYF.

The chain combines TRBV7-9 with TRBJ2-4; 9 bases are a match to TRBD2. CDR1 and CDR2 (germline): SEHNR, FQNEAQ (reference sequence). This CDR3 is 17 amino acids long. The trim removed 5 bases at V and 0 bases at J, leaving 8 bases unmatched. CDR3 loop: CASSPPASGVAKNIQYF. Here the CDR3 DNA reads TGTGCCAGCAGCCCACCCGCTAGCGGGGTAGCCAAAAACATTCAGTACTTC.

This clonotype has just a few counts. The V gene is TRBV27, the J gene TRBJ1-1; TRBD1 aligns across 8 bases. V lost 6 bases and J lost 7; bases outside the gene matches: 19. CDR1 MNHEY and CDR2 SMNVEV come from the germline V gene (reference sequence). CDR3 length: 17 residues. The CDR3 protein is CASSIHGQGVLMGEAFF. The CDR3 DNA sequence: TGTGCCAGCAGCATCCATGGACAGGGAGTTTTAATGGGTGAAGCTTTCTTT.

The DNA for the CDR3 is TGTGCCAGCAGGGGGGGGGGATTTTTCTACGAGCAGTACTTC. It specifies CASRGGGFFYEQYF. This chain connects TRBV7-2 to TRBJ2-7, with TRBD2 matching over 7 bases. This CDR3 has 14 residues. V dropped 6 bases and J dropped 3; count of bases not matched to a gene: 8. Germline V gene sequence: CDR1 SGHTA, CDR2 FQGNSA.

The chain carries TRBV20-1 and TRBJ2-5; 7 bases match TRBD2. The V gene's germline CDR1 is DFQATT and CDR2 SNEGSKA (reference sequence). The CDR3 has 17 amino acids. With 0 bases clipped from V and 4 bases from J, the junction kept 14 bases outside the gene matches. CDR3 in amino acids: CSARDLGRERMAETQYF. CDR3 DNA: TGCAGTGCTAGAGATCTTGGGCGGGAGAGGATGGCAGAGACCCAGTACTTC.

This rearrangement joins TRBV20-1 to TRBJ2-5; the D call may be TRBD1 or TRBD2 (6 bases each). Germline V CDR1 and CDR2: DFQATT, SNEGSKA (reference sequence). Deletions cut 6 bases from V and 5 bases from J, with 19 bases between. This CDR3 contains 14 residues. CDR3 region: CSAPGETGPETQYF. DNA for the CDR3: TGCAGTGCACCGGGGGAGACAGGCCCGGAGACCCAGTACTTC.

This clonotype has more than one count but fewer than ten. V and J are TRBV2 and TRBJ2-1; 7 bases line up with TRBD2. The CDR3 extends over 13 amino acids. Trimming cost V 6 bases and J 5 bases; bases outside gene matches: 4. Looked up from germline, CDR1 is SNHLY and CDR2 is FYNNEI. CDR3 nucleotides: TGTGCCAGCAGGGCGGGAGCCAACAATGAGCAGTTCTTC. Translating gives CASRAGANNEQFF.

Only a few counts were recorded for this clonotype. The chain uses TRBV7-2 and TRBJ2-5, with 11 bases that match TRBD2. The CDR3 contains 19 residues. Germline V gene data show CDR1 as SGHTA and CDR2 as FQGNSA. Trimming cost V 5 bases and J 1 base; bases outside gene matches: 15. The CDR3 is CASSPRFTGTSGLQETQYF. The CDR3 DNA reads as TGTGCCAGCAGCCCCCGTTTTACCGGGACTAGCGGACTCCAAGAGACCCAGTACTTC.